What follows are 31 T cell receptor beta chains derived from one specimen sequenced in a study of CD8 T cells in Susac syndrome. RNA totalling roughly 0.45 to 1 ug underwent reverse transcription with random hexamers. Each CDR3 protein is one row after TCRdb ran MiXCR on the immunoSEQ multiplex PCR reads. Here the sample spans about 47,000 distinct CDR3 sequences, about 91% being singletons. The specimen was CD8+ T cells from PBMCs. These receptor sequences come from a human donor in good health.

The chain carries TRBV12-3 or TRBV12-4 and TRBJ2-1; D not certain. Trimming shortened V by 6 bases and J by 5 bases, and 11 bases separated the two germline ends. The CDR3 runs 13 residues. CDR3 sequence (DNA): TGTGCCAGCAGAAAAACAGAGGACAATGAGCAGTTCTTC. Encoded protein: CASRKTEDNEQFF.

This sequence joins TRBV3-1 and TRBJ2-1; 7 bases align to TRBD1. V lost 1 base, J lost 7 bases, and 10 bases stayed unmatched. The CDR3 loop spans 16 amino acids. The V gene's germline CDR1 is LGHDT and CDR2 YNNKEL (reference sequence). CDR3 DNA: TGTGCCAGCAGCCAAGCGGACAGGATAAGAGAAAATGAGCAGTTCTTC. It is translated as CASSQADRIRENEQFF.

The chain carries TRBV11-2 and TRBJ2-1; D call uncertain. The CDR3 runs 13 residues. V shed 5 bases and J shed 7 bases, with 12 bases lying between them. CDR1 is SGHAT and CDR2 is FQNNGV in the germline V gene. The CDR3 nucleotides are TGTGCCAGCAGCACCAGACCCGAGAATGAGCAGTTCTTC. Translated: CASSTRPENEQFF. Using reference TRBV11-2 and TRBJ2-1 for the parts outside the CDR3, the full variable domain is EAGVAQSPRYKIIEKRQSVAFWCNPISGHATLYWYQQILGQGPKLLIQFQNNGVVDDSQLPKDRFSAERLKGVDSTLKIQPAKLEDSAVYLCASSTRPENEQFFGPGTRLTVL.

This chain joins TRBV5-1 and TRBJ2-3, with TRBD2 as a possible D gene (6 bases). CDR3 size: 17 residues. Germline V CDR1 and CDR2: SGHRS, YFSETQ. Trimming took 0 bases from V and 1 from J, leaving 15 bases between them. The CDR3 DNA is TGCGCCAGCAGCTTGGGGGGGGTCATTACGCGCACAGATACGCAGTATTTT. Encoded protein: CASSLGGVITRTDTQYF.

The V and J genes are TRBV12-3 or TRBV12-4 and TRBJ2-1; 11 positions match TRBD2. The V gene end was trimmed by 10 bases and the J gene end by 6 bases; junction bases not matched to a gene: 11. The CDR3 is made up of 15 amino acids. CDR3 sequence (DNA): TGTGCCACTCTCCCGGGACTAGCGGATCTCAATGAGCAGTTCTTC. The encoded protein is CATLPGLADLNEQFF.

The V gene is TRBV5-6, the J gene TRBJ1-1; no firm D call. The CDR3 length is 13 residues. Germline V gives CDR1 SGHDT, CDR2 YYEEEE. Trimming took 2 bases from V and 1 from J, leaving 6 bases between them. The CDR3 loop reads CASSFEWNTEAFF. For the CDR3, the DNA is TGTGCCAGCAGCTTCGAATGGAACACTGAAGCTTTCTTT.

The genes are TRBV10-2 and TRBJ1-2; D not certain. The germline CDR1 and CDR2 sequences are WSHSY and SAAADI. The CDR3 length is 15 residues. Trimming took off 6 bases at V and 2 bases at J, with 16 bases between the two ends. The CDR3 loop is CASRGSGSLNYGYTF. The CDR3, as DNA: TGCGCCAGCAGGGGTTCCGGCAGCCTAAACTATGGCTACACCTTC.

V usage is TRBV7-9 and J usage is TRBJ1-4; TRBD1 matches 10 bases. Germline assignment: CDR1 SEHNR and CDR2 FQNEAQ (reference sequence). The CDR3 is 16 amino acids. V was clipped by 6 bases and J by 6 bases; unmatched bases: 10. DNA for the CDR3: TGTGCCAGCAGTCCTAAGGGACAGGGGACGGATGAAAAACTGTTTTTT. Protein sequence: CASSPKGQGTDEKLFF.

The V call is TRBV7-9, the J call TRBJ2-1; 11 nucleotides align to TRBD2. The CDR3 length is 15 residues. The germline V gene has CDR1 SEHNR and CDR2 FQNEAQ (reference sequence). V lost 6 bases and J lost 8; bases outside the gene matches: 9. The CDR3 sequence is CASRPGLAGGDEQFF. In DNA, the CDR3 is TGTGCCAGCAGACCCGGACTAGCGGGCGGCGATGAGCAGTTCTTC.

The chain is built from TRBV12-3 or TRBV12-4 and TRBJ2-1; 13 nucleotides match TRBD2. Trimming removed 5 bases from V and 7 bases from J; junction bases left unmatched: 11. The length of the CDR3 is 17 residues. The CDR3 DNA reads TGTGCCAGCAGTCGAGCGTTAAGACTAGCGGGAGGTAATGAGCAGTTCTTC. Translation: CASSRALRLAGGNEQFF.

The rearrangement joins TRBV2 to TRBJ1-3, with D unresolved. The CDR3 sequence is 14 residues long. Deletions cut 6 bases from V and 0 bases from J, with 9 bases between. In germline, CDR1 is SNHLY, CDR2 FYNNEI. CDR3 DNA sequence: TGTGCCAGCAGAACAGAGAGCTCTGGAAACACCATATATTTT. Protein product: CASRTESSGNTIYF.

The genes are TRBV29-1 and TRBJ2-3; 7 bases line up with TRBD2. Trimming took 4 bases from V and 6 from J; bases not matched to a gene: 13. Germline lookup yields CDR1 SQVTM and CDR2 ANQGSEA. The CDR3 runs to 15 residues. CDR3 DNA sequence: TGCAGCGTTGTTGGGGTAGCGGGTGCTTCGGATACGCAGTATTTT. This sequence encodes CSVVGVAGASDTQYF.

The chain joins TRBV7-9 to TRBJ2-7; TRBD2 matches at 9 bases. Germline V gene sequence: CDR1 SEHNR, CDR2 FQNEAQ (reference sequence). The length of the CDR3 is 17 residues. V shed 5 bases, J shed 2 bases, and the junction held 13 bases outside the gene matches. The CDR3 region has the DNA TGTGCCAGCAGCCCCCCGGTTTCAGCGGGAGGCGCCTACGAGCAGTACTTC. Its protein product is CASSPPVSAGGAYEQYF.

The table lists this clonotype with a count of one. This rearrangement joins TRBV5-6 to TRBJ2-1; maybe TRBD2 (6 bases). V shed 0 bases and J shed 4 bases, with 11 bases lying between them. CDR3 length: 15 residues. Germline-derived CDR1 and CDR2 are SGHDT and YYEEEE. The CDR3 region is CASSLALAPYNEQFF. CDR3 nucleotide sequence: TGTGCCAGCAGCTTGGCCCTAGCGCCGTACAATGAGCAGTTCTTC.

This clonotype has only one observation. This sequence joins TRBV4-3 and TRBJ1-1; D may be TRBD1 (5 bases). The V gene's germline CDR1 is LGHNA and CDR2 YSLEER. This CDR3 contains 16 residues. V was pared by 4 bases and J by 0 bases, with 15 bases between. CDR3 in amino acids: CASSPSMAGLNTEAFF. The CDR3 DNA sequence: TGCGCCAGCAGCCCCAGCATGGCAGGGTTGAACACTGAAGCTTTCTTT.

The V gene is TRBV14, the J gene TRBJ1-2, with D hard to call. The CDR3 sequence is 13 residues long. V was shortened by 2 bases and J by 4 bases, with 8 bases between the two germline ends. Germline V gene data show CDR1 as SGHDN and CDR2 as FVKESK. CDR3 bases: TGTGCCAGCAGCCAATTTAGGTCCTATGGCTACACCTTC. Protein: CASSQFRSYGYTF.

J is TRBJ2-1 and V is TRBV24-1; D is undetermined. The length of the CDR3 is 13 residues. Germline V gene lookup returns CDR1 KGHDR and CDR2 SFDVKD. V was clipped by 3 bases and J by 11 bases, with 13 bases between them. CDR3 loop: CATSDQTVEQQFF. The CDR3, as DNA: TGTGCCACCAGTGATCAGACGGTGGAGCAGCAGTTCTTC.

DNA for the CDR3: TGTGCCAGCAGTTCGGCAGATACGCAGTATTTT. Amino acids: CASSSADTQYF. This chain connects TRBV6-2 or TRBV6-3 to TRBJ2-3, with D hard to call. The CDR3 sequence is 11 residues long. V was trimmed by 4 bases and J by 4 bases, leaving 3 bases between them. Looked up from germline, CDR1 is MNHEY and CDR2 is SVGEGT.

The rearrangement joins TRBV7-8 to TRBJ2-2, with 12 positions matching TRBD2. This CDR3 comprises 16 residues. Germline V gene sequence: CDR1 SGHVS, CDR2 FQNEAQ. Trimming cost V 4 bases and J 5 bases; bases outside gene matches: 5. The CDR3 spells CASSSQLAGGTGELFF. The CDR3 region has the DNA TGTGCCAGCAGCTCCCAACTAGCGGGAGGTACCGGGGAGCTGTTTTTT.

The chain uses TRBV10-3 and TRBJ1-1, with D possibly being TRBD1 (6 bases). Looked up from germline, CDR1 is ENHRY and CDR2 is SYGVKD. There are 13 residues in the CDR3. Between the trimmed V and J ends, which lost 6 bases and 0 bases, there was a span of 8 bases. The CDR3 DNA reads TGTGCCATCAGCGGACAGATGAACACTGAAGCTTTCTTT. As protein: CAISGQMNTEAFF.

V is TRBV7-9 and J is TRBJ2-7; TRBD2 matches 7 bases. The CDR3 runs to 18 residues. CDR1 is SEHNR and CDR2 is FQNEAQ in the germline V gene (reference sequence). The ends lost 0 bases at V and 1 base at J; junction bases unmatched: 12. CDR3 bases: TGTGCCAGCAGCTTAGCGCCCTTCCAGCGGGACTTTTCCTACGAGCAGTACTTC. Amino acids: CASSLAPFQRDFSYEQYF.

The CDR3 here is CSVGGTSGRSSYEQYF. CDR3 DNA: TGCAGCGTTGGGGGGACTAGCGGGAGGAGCTCCTACGAGCAGTACTTC. V usage is TRBV29-1 and J usage is TRBJ2-7; 15 bases align to TRBD2. Germline CDR1 and CDR2: SQVTM and ANQGSEA. This CDR3 has 16 amino acids. V lost 4 bases and J lost 0; bases outside the gene matches: 4.

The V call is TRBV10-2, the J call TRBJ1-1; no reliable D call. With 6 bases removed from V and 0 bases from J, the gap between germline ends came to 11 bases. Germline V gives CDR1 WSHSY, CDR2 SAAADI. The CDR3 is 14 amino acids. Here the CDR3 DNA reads TGCGCCAGCAGCCTCTGGGTGGTGAACACTGAAGCTTTCTTT. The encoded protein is CASSLWVVNTEAFF.

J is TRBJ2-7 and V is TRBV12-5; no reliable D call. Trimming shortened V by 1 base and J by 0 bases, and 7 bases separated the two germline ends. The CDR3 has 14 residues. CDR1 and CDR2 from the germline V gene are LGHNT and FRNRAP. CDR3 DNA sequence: TGTGCTAGTGGTTTGGGGGTCGCCTCCTACGAGCAGTACTTC. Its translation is CASGLGVASYEQYF.

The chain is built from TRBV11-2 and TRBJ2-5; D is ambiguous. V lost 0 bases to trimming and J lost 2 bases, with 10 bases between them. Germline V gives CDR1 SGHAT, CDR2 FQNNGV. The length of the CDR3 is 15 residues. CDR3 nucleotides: TGTGCCAGCAGCTTAGATCGTGGGGATCAAGAGACCCAGTACTTC. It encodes CASSLDRGDQETQYF.

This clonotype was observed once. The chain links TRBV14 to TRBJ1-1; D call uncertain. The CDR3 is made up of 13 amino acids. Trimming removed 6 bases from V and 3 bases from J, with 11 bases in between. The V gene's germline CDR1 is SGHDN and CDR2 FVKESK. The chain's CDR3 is CASSLPQDTEAFF. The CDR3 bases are TGTGCCAGCAGTCTACCCCAGGACACTGAAGCTTTCTTT.

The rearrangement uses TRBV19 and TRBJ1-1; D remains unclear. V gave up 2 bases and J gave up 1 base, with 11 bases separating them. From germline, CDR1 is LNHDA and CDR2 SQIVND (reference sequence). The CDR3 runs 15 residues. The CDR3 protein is CASSISETENTEAFF. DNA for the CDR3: TGTGCCAGTAGTATATCGGAGACGGAGAACACTGAAGCTTTCTTT.

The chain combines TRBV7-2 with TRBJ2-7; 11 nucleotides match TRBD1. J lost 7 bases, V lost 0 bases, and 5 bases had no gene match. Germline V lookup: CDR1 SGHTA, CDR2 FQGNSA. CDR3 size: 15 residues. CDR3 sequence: CASSLAGTGGEEQYF. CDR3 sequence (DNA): TGTGCCAGCAGCTTAGCCGGGACAGGGGGTGAGGAGCAGTACTTC.

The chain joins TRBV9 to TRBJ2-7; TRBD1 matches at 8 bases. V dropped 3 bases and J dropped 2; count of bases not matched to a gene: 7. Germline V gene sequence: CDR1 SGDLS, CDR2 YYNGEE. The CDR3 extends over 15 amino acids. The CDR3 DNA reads TGTGCCAGCAGCGAATTCGGACAGGGCACCTACGAGCAGTACTTC. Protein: CASSEFGQGTYEQYF.

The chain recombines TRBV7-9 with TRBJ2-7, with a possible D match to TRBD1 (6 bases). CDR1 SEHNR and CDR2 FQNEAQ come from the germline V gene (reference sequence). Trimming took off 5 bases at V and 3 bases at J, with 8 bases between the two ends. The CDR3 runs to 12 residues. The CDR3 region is CASSTGYYEQYF. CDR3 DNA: TGTGCCAGCAGCACAGGGTACTACGAGCAGTACTTC.

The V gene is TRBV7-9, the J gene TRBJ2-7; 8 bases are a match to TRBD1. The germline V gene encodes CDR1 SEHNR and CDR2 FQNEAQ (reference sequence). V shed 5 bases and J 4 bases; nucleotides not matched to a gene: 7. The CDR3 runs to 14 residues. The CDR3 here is CASSPRDRMYEQYF. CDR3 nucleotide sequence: TGTGCCAGCAGCCCCCGGGACAGGATGTACGAGCAGTACTTC.